Listed below are T cell receptor beta chains from one sample, sequenced in a study of PD-L1 blockade in urothelial cancer. Generated by immunoSEQ multiplex PCR, the TCRdb table keeps only in-frame clones and is missing some. This table has tens of thousands of clones, 75% to 85% appearing once. This specimen was PBMCs, taken around atezolizumab (anti-PD-L1) treatment. The receptors shown here come from a man aged 70-80 years with urothelial cancer. Both conserved end residues are part of each CDR3.

V gene: TRBV2; CDR3 protein: CASSAARVPGELFF
V gene: TRBV7-8; CDR3 protein: CASSLAGDRGEQYF
V gene: TRBV5-6; CDR3 protein: CASSPLFGDGYTF
V gene: TRBV2; CDR3 protein: CASMKREGRYEQYF
V gene: TRBV10-3; CDR3 protein: CAISETQVNEQFF
V gene: TRBV5-1; CDR3 protein: CASSLGSGRAFEQFF
V gene: TRBV6-5; CDR3 protein: CASSYSYRASYEQYF
V gene: TRBV10-3; CDR3 protein: CAISVQKNTEAFF
V gene: TRBV7-9; CDR3 protein: CASSQGSGANVLTF
V gene: TRBV28; CDR3 protein: CASSTGEGNQPQHF
V gene: TRBV18; CDR3 protein: CASSPRGSFSDTQYF
V gene: TRBV15; CDR3 protein: CATSRDLLGLAGGRPTGELFF
V gene: TRBV1; CDR3 protein: CTSIPPSGGASYNEQFF
V gene: TRBV19; CDR3 protein: CASSIQQLRSGNTIYF